Sequencing of this TCR beta chain was carried out in a study of blood T cell repertoires in COVID-19. Background on the study: From the United States, Italy and Spain came samples of acute and convalescent COVID-19. The analysed material was cDNA or gDNA that came from T cells, B-cell-depleted T cells, or PBMCs.

The CDR3 has 14 amino acids. Germline CDR1 KGHDR, CDR2 SFDVKD. V lost 9 bases and J 4 bases, leaving 14 bases between the germline ends. In the authors' workflow: Cell counts per sample came from amplifying reference gene primers. Clones were sequenced by immunoSEQ multiplex PCR, and TCRdb holds only the in-frame ones, with some missing. The DNA gave D and trimming, while V, J and clone size come from that table. The data show more than 85,000 clones, under 85% seen once. The sequenced material came from peripheral blood. The sequence came from a man aged 65 to 79 with acute or convalescent COVID-19. V usage is TRBV24-1 and J usage is TRBJ2-2; weak D call: TRBD1 (7 bases). CDR3 DNA sequence: TGTGCCACCGGACAGGAGGGCCGCACCGGGGAGCTGTTTTTT. Translating gives CATGQEGRTGELFF.